Below, 9 T cell receptor beta chains from the same sample are listed, as sequenced in a study of blood T cell repertoires in COVID-19. The assay was immunoSEQ multiplex PCR, and TCRdb's table has in-frame clones only and misses some. The data hold some 190,000 clones, with less than 85% observed a single time. Sequenced: peripheral blood. These receptors originate from a woman of 80 years or more with COVID-19, enrolled during active disease.

This chain connects TRBV2 to TRBJ1-2; D ambiguous. Germline V gene data show CDR1 as SNHLY and CDR2 as FYNNEI. The CDR3 contains 14 residues. Trimming stripped 4 bases from V and 2 bases from J, with 11 bases between. CDR3 protein: CASSGVGANYGYTF. The CDR3 DNA follows: TGTGCCAGCAGTGGGGTAGGAGCAAACTATGGCTACACCTTC.

The rearrangement joins TRBV6-5 to TRBJ2-7; tentatively, D is TRBD1 (6 bases). Germline V gene sequence: CDR1 MNHEY, CDR2 SVGAGI. V was shortened by 6 bases and J by 2 bases, with 8 bases between the two germline ends. The CDR3 totals 12 residues. DNA of the CDR3: TGTGCCAGCAGGTCAGGGGCCTACGAGCAGTACTTC. The encoded protein is CASRSGAYEQYF.

Only a few counts were recorded for this clone. The chain uses TRBV5-6 and TRBJ2-1, with a weak D call TRBD1 (7 bases). V dropped 6 bases and J dropped 4 bases, with 14 bases sitting between them. The CDR3 loop spans 14 amino acids. The germline CDR1 and CDR2 sequences are SGHDT and YYEEEE. The CDR3 bases are TGTGCCAGCACCCAGGGGGGACCGTACAATGAGCAGTTCTTC. This sequence encodes CASTQGGPYNEQFF.

The chain uses TRBV5-1 and TRBJ2-4; D possibly corresponds to TRBD1 (5 bases). Trimming removed 0 bases at V and 5 bases at J, with 6 bases between. The CDR3 is 13 amino acids. Germline V gene sequence: CDR1 SGHRS, CDR2 YFSETQ. CDR3 nucleotide sequence: TGCGCCAGCAGCTTGGGACAGCAAAACATTCAGTACTTC. As protein: CASSLGQQNIQYF.

The chain carries TRBV2 and TRBJ1-5; 7 bases are shared with TRBD1. Unmatched junction bases numbered 9, after V lost 5 bases and J lost 5 bases. The germline gives CDR1 SNHLY, CDR2 FYNNEI. CDR3 size: 15 residues. CDR3 loop: CASSPRAGGYQPQHF. The CDR3 DNA follows: TGTGCCAGCAGTCCCCGAGCAGGGGGATATCAGCCCCAGCATTTT.

The chain couples TRBV3-1 (or the pseudogene TRBV3-2) to TRBJ2-4; 7 bases align to TRBD2. Germline V gene data show CDR1 as LGHDT and CDR2 as YNNKEL (reference sequence). The V gene end was trimmed by 3 bases and the J gene end by 2 bases; junction bases not matched to a gene: 1. The CDR3 has 14 amino acids. In DNA form, the CDR3 reads TGTGCCAGCAGCCACGGGGGGTCCAAAAACATTCAGTACTTC. This translates into CASSHGGSKNIQYF.

A single count supports this clone. The chain links TRBV2 to TRBJ1-1; D is unresolved. Trimming took 3 bases from V and 4 from J, leaving 6 bases between them. The germline gives CDR1 SNHLY, CDR2 FYNNEI. The CDR3 extends over 12 amino acids. For the CDR3, the DNA is TGTGCCAGCAGTGACTTCGTCACTGAAGCTTTCTTT. Its translation is CASSDFVTEAFF.

This sequence joins TRBV6-5 and TRBJ2-1, with 9 nucleotides matching TRBD2. Germline CDR1 is MNHEY and CDR2 is SVGAGI. Unmatched junction bases numbered 6, after V lost 7 bases and J lost 2 bases. This CDR3 spans 15 amino acids. CDR3: CASILAGFAYNEQFF. CDR3 DNA sequence: TGTGCCAGCATCCTAGCGGGGTTCGCCTACAATGAGCAGTTCTTC.

This clone was observed a single time. The chain employs TRBV6-5 and TRBJ1-2; D is unresolved. CDR3 length: 13 residues. Germline loops: CDR1 MNHEY, CDR2 SVGAGI. Trimming stripped 8 bases from V and 2 bases from J, with 12 bases between. Here the CDR3 reads CASVDNLNYGYTF. The CDR3 nucleotides are TGTGCCAGCGTAGACAATTTAAACTATGGCTACACCTTC.